The T cell receptor (beta chain) described here comes from a study of Ad26.COV2.S vaccination and SARS-CoV-2 variants. As for the study in general: Sample donor was a member of the COV1001 Ad26.COV2.S trial arm. Each vaccinee took Ad26.COV2.S intramuscularly, once or twice 56 days apart. Findings and caveats of the study: Among vaccine recipients, spike-specific TCR breadth exceeded that of placebo recipients.

Note on this clone: What it binds is unknown.

TCRdb's table, derived via immunoSEQ multiplex PCR, lists solely in-frame clones and lacks some. The repertoire includes some 500,000 clones, approximately 92% of them detected once, and 2.5% sits in the top ten. The sample's treatment: about 20 received Ad26.COV2.S at low or high dose, single or two shots; 5 received placebo; per-sample allocation not given. Sample collection was performed on day 63 after the first vaccine or placebo injection. A Boston adult aged 18-55 years was the donor. Germline V gene lookup returns CDR1 LGHDT and CDR2 YNNKEL (reference sequence). Trimming removed 1 base at V and 4 bases at J, with 10 bases between. The CDR3 runs 14 residues.

The sequences come from peripheral blood, collected in a trial of Ad26.COV2.S vaccine versus placebo. The chain employs TRBV3-1 (or the pseudogene TRBV3-2) and TRBJ1-1; D gene uncertain. This clonotype was obtained from a person aged 18 to 65 who received the Ad26.COV2.S COVID-19 vaccine or a placebo. This CDR3 is CASSQGFQSTEAFF. For the CDR3, the DNA is TGTGCCAGCAGCCAAGGCTTCCAGAGCACTGAAGCTTTCTTT.